Following are 14 T cell receptor beta chains from one sample sequenced in a study of CD4+ T cells in melanoma. Repertoires were generated with immunoSEQ multiplex PCR, while TCRdb's copy carries only in-frame clones and drops some. The sample lists 110,000 to 150,000 clones; around 90% were seen once. The receptor source for this set is a human donor with melanoma.

This clone appeared once. The genes are TRBV5-1 and TRBJ2-3; D is uncertain. Trimming shortened V by 5 bases and J by 2 bases, and 12 bases separated the two germline ends. Germline CDR1 and CDR2: SGHRS and YFSETQ. There are 14 residues in the CDR3. The CDR3 DNA sequence: TGCGCCAGCAGGGAACAGCCCAACACAGATACGCAGTATTTT. It translates to CASREQPNTDTQYF. Full variable domain (outside the CDR3, taken from reference TRBV5-1 and TRBJ2-3): KAGVTQTPRYLIKTRGQQVTLSCSPISGHRSVSWYQQTPGQGLQFLFEYFSETQRNKGNFPGRFSGRQFSNSRSEMNVSTLELGDSALYLCASREQPNTDTQYFGPGTRLTVL.

This clone was detected only once. This chain links TRBV11-2 with TRBJ1-1, with TRBD1 matching 9 bases. Germline V gives CDR1 SGHAT, CDR2 FQNNGV. Trimming cost V 5 bases and J 2 bases; bases outside gene matches: 6. CDR3 length: 15 residues. CDR3 nucleotides: TGTGCCAGCAGCCCGGGGACAGGGCTCAACACTGAAGCTTTCTTT. This encodes CASSPGTGLNTEAFF.

The chain has TRBV5-1 and TRBJ2-1; D possibly uses TRBD1 or TRBD2 (7 bases each). Between the trimmed V and J ends, which lost 4 bases and 4 bases, there was a span of 15 bases. The germline CDR1 and CDR2 sequences are SGHRS and YFSETQ. CDR3 length: 15 residues. The CDR3 here is CASSPTGREYNEQFF. CDR3 sequence (DNA): TGCGCCAGCAGCCCGACAGGGAGGGAGTACAATGAGCAGTTCTTC.

This clone was picked up one time. The V and J genes are TRBV2 and TRBJ2-6; a weak D match, TRBD2 (5 bases). The germline V gene encodes CDR1 SNHLY and CDR2 FYNNEI. V was shortened by 2 bases and J by 2 bases, with 10 bases between the two germline ends. The CDR3 has 16 residues. CDR3 sequence: CASSERGLAGANVLTF. The DNA for the CDR3 is TGTGCCAGCAGTGAACGGGGTTTAGCTGGGGCCAACGTCCTGACTTTC.

The rearrangement uses TRBV10-3 and TRBJ1-4; D is uncertain. This CDR3 has 15 residues. The germline V and J ends were trimmed by 0 bases and 8 bases, with 13 bases remaining between them. Looked up from germline, CDR1 is ENHRY and CDR2 is SYGVKD. DNA of the CDR3: TGTGCCATCAGTGAGTCGAATTCGGGGAACGAAAAACTGTTTTTT. Its protein product is CAISESNSGNEKLFF.

This clone was found a few times. This chain links TRBV9 with TRBJ2-3; 7 nucleotides align to TRBD2. This CDR3 contains 17 residues. Germline-derived CDR1 and CDR2 are SGDLS and YYNGEE. With 0 bases clipped from V and 3 bases from J, the junction kept 10 bases outside the gene matches. Here the CDR3 DNA reads TGTGCCAGCAGCGTAGGGGTCGGCGGGGGTCGGACAGATACGCAGTATTTT. Its protein is CASSVGVGGGRTDTQYF.

This chain links TRBV18 with TRBJ2-1; 10 nucleotides agree with TRBD2. Germline CDR1 reads KGHSH; CDR2 reads LQKENI. CDR3 size: 16 residues. Trimming took 0 bases from V and 6 from J; bases not matched to a gene: 5. The CDR3 DNA is TGTGCCAGCTCACCACCGGGAGCGGGGGGGGTCAATGAGCAGTTCTTC. Its translation is CASSPPGAGGVNEQFF.

The J gene is TRBJ1-6, the V gene TRBV6-1, with 7 bases aligning to TRBD1. CDR1 and CDR2 from the germline V gene are MNHNS and SASEGT. J lost 10 bases, V lost 2 bases, and 5 bases had no gene match. CDR3 length: 14 amino acids. This CDR3 is CASSEKGRGSPLHF. The DNA of the CDR3 is TGTGCCAGCAGTGAAAAAGGCAGGGGGTCACCCCTCCACTTT.

As regards this clone: In the same sample, other DNA sequences code for this CDR3. The chain uses TRBV2 and TRBJ1-6, with D uncertain. Deletions cut 8 bases from V and 7 bases from J, with 12 bases between. CDR1 is SNHLY, CDR2 FYNNEI, per germline. This CDR3 has 13 amino acids. The CDR3 spells CASHSGVNSPLHF. CDR3 DNA sequence: TGTGCCAGCCACTCGGGAGTAAATTCACCCCTCCACTTT.

The chain combines TRBV9 with TRBJ2-2; D remains ambiguous. Germline CDR1 is SGDLS and CDR2 is YYNGEE. V lost 2 bases and J 5 bases, leaving 7 bases between the germline ends. The CDR3 has 13 residues. CDR3 nucleotides: TGTGCCAGCAGCGTTCAGCCTACCGGGGAGCTGTTTTTT. Encoded protein: CASSVQPTGELFF.

This clone has only a few counts. V usage is TRBV5-4 and J usage is TRBJ2-2; unclear D gene. The length of the CDR3 is 15 residues. Germline V gene sequence: CDR1 SGHNT, CDR2 YYREEE (reference sequence). Trimming shortened V by 4 bases and J by 0 bases, and 10 bases separated the two germline ends. The CDR3 here is CASSPASANTGELFF. CDR3 nucleotide sequence: TGTGCCAGCAGCCCTGCGTCAGCGAACACCGGGGAGCTGTTTTTT.

The chain recombines TRBV7-9 with TRBJ1-2; D is possibly TRBD1 (5 bases). The CDR3 totals 16 residues. Germline CDR1 and CDR2: SEHNR and FQNEAQ (reference sequence). V gave up 5 bases and J gave up 2 bases, with 18 bases separating them. The CDR3 DNA is TGTGCCAGCAGCCCAGCCTCGGATCGGGGCAACTATGGCTACACCTTC. This encodes CASSPASDRGNYGYTF. Based on the CDR3 plus reference TRBV7-9 and TRBJ1-2, the full variable domain is DTGVSQNPRHKITKRGQNVTFRCDPISEHNRLYWYRQTLGQGPEFLTYFQNEAQLEKSRLLSDRFSAERPKGSFSTLEIQRTEQGDSAMYLCASSPASDRGNYGYTFGSGTRLTVV.

The V gene is TRBV7-2, the J gene TRBJ2-3; no firm D call. CDR3 length: 12 amino acids. Trimming took off 5 bases at V and 6 bases at J, with 9 bases between the two ends. Germline V gene data show CDR1 as SGHTA and CDR2 as FQGNSA. The CDR3 is CASSPRADTQYF. The CDR3 DNA reads as TGTGCCAGCAGCCCCCGGGCCGATACGCAGTATTTT.

Here the CDR3 reads CASSLNIGGRDTQYF. CDR3 bases: TGTGCCAGCAGCTTAAATATTGGGGGCAGAGATACGCAGTATTTT. The V gene is TRBV7-2, the J gene TRBJ2-3, with D perhaps TRBD1 (6 bases). From germline, CDR1 is SGHTA and CDR2 FQGNSA. The CDR3 has 15 amino acids. V was cut by 2 bases and J by 5 bases, with 14 bases left in between.